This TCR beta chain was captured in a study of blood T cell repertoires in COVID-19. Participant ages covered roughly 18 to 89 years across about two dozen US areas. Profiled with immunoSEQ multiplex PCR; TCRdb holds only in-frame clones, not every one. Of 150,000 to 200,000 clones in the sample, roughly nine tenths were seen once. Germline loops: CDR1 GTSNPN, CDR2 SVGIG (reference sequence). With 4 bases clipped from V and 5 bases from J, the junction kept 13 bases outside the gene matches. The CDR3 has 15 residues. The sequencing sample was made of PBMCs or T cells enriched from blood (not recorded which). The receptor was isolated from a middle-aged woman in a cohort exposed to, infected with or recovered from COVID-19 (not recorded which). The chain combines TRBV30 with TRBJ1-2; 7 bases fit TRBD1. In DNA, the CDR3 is TGTGCCTGGATTAGTAGGGGGCGGCCCCCTTATGGCTACACCTTC. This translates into CAWISRGRPPYGYTF.